The 9 T cell receptor beta chains below come from one sample, sequenced in a study of cytotoxic CD8 clonotypes in ibrutinib-treated CLL. Libraries were prepared by immunoSEQ multiplex PCR; TCRdb keeps only in-frame clonotypes and omits some of them. This table has under 200,000 clones, more than 65% appearing once. The input for sequencing was PBMCs, taken after 12 months of ibrutinib treatment. All receptors come from a human donor with chronic lymphocytic leukemia.

This chain links TRBV27 with TRBJ2-7; D might be TRBD1 or TRBD2, each matching 5 bases. CDR1 MNHEY and CDR2 SMNVEV come from the germline V gene (reference sequence). The CDR3 is 14 residues long. V shed 4 bases and J shed 2 bases, with 12 bases lying between them. CDR3 protein: CASSSRGPAYEQYF. The CDR3 DNA reads as TGTGCCAGCAGTTCCCGGGGACCTGCCTACGAGCAGTACTTC.

This chain links TRBV7-2 with TRBJ1-3; TRBD1 aligns across 7 bases. This CDR3 contains 16 residues. J lost 0 bases, V lost 1 base, and 3 bases had no gene match. Germline values: CDR1 SGHTA, CDR2 FQGNSA. In nucleotides, the CDR3 is TGTGCCAGCAGCTTAGAAGGGACAGCCTCTGGAAACACCATATATTTT. Translated, it gives CASSLEGTASGNTIYF. Together with reference TRBV7-2 and TRBJ1-3, the CDR3 gives the full variable domain: GAGVSQSPSNKVTEKGKDVELRCDPISGHTALYWYRQSLGQGLEFLIYFQGNSAPDKSGLPSDRFSAERTGGSVSTLTIQRTQQEDSAVYLCASSLEGTASGNTIYFGEGSWLTVV.

This clone was recorded only once. The chain joins TRBV11-1 to TRBJ2-2; TRBD1 matches at 9 bases. Germline V gene lookup returns CDR1 SGHAT and CDR2 FQDESV (reference sequence). V dropped 6 bases and J dropped 4; count of bases not matched to a gene: 6. The CDR3 consists of 15 residues. The CDR3 region is CASRYTGGATGELFF. The CDR3 DNA reads as TGTGCCAGCAGATACACAGGGGGCGCCACCGGGGAGCTGTTTTTT. Complete variable domain (other parts from reference TRBV11-1 and TRBJ2-2): EAEVAQSPRYKITEKSQAVAFWCDPISGHATLYWYRQILGQGPELLVQFQDESVVDDSQLPKDRFSAERLKGVDSTLKIQPAELGDSAMYLCASRYTGGATGELFFGEGSRLTVL.

The J gene is TRBJ1-5, the V gene TRBV28; the D is unclear. The germline V gene encodes CDR1 MDHEN and CDR2 SYDVKM. The CDR3 loop spans 16 amino acids. Trimming shortened V by 4 bases and J by 0 bases, and 13 bases separated the two germline ends. The CDR3 loop reads CASSSPADYSNQPQHF. The CDR3 coding sequence is TGTGCCAGCAGTTCCCCGGCAGACTATAGCAATCAGCCCCAGCATTTT.

The V call is TRBV4-1, the J call TRBJ2-7, with a tentative D call TRBD2 (7 bases). Trimming took 2 bases from V and 4 from J, leaving 15 bases between them. The CDR3 contains 15 residues. Germline V lookup: CDR1 MGHRA, CDR2 YSYEKL. In DNA form, the CDR3 reads TGCGCCAGCAGCCAATCTGGACTAGGGGGATACGAGCAGTACTTC. Translation gives CASSQSGLGGYEQYF.

The chain combines TRBV30 with TRBJ1-3; perhaps TRBD1 as D (6 bases). From germline, CDR1 is GTSNPN and CDR2 SVGIG (reference sequence). Trimming took 2 bases from V and 3 from J, leaving 11 bases between them. The CDR3 has 14 residues. CDR3 sequence (DNA): TGTGCCTGGAGTCACAGGGTAGGTGGAAACACCATATATTTT. Translated, it gives CAWSHRVGGNTIYF.

The rearrangement links TRBV4-3 to TRBJ1-2, with D maybe TRBD1 (6 bases). CDR1 is LGHNA and CDR2 is YSLEER in the germline V gene. The CDR3 extends over 14 amino acids. Trimming pared 4 bases from V and 2 bases from J, leaving 11 bases between. The CDR3 nucleotides are TGCGCCAGCAGCCCCGATGACAGGAACTATGGCTACACCTTC. It specifies CASSPDDRNYGYTF.

This clone turned up a few times. The chain recombines TRBV7-2 with TRBJ1-4, with a possible D match to TRBD1 (5 bases). The CDR3 is 14 amino acids. V was clipped by 4 bases and J by 4 bases, with 10 bases between them. Looked up from germline, CDR1 is SGHTA and CDR2 is FQGNSA. The CDR3 reads CASSSGLGNEKLFF. The CDR3 DNA sequence: TGTGCCAGCAGCTCAGGGTTAGGTAATGAAAAACTGTTTTTT.

This chain links TRBV7-8 with TRBJ2-7; TRBD2 is a possible D gene (6 bases). Trimming removed 5 bases at V and 5 bases at J, with 16 bases between. CDR1 and CDR2 from the germline V gene are SGHVS and FQNEAQ. The CDR3 is made up of 14 amino acids. CDR3 in amino acids: CASSRREGSHEQYF. CDR3 bases: TGTGCCAGCAGCCGGAGGGAAGGATCACACGAGCAGTACTTC. The full variable domain, its missing parts supplied by reference TRBV7-8 and TRBJ2-7, is GAGVSQSPRYKVAKRGQDVALRCDPISGHVSLFWYQQALGQGPEFLTYFQNEAQLDKSGLPSDRFFAERPEGSVSTLKIQRTQQEDSAVYLCASSRREGSHEQYFGPGTRLTVT.